This entry lists 32 T cell receptor beta chains sequenced from one sample in a study of CD8+ T cells in alopecia areata. Investigators isolated RNA and reverse transcribed it into cDNA to act as the sequencing template. Assay used: immunoSEQ multiplex PCR; TCRdb lists only in-frame clones, some missing. The table records about 150,000 clones, more than 55% of them present only once. Sequenced sample: CD8+ T cells sorted from blood. These receptor sequences come from a human donor in good health.

The V gene is TRBV6-6, the J gene TRBJ1-2; 7 bases match TRBD1. The CDR3 sequence is 15 residues long. The germline gives CDR1 MNHNY, CDR2 SVGAGI (reference sequence). The V and J ends lost 6 bases and 1 base, in that order; junction bases with no gene match: 8. The CDR3 bases are TGTGCCAGCAGATCTGTCGACAGGGATAACTATGGCTACACCTTC. Translation gives CASRSVDRDNYGYTF.

This rearrangement joins TRBV7-6 to TRBJ1-5; 7 nucleotides align to TRBD1. V was pared by 5 bases and J by 1 base, with 5 bases of the junction left unmatched. The CDR3 is made up of 15 amino acids. CDR1 and CDR2 from the germline V gene are SGHVS and FNYEAQ. CDR3 region: CASSAYRGSNQPQHF. As DNA, the CDR3 is TGTGCCAGCAGCGCTTACAGGGGAAGCAATCAGCCCCAGCATTTT.

This chain links TRBV14 with TRBJ2-1; D remains unclear. The CDR3 is 13 amino acids. Germline assignment: CDR1 SGHDN and CDR2 FVKESK. V lost 1 base to trimming and J lost 9 bases, with 10 bases between them. The CDR3 sequence is CASSQVIDGEQFF. For the CDR3, the DNA is TGTGCCAGCAGCCAAGTGATCGACGGTGAGCAGTTCTTC.

In this sample, this clone turned up once. The chain links TRBV2 to TRBJ2-1; D not resolved. CDR1 and CDR2 from the germline V gene are SNHLY and FYNNEI. The CDR3 extends over 11 amino acids. V gave up 6 bases and J gave up 12 bases, with 12 bases separating them. The CDR3 coding sequence is TGTGCCAGCAGCGTTGATCCGGGGCAGTTCTTC. Its protein is CASSVDPGQFF.

The V call is TRBV6-5, the J call TRBJ2-6; D is possibly TRBD2 (6 bases). Germline V lookup: CDR1 MNHEY, CDR2 SVGAGI. There are 15 residues in the CDR3. V was cut by 5 bases and J by 4 bases, with 12 bases left in between. The CDR3 loop reads CASSGPGRGANVLTF. DNA for the CDR3: TGTGCCAGCAGTGGACCGGGGAGGGGGGCCAACGTCCTGACTTTC.

The rearrangement links TRBV7-9 to TRBJ2-5; tentative D call: TRBD2 (5 bases). The CDR3 totals 14 residues. Germline-derived CDR1 and CDR2 are SEHNR and FQNEAQ (reference sequence). V lost 2 bases to trimming and J lost 2 bases, with 9 bases between them. CDR3 DNA sequence: TGTGCCAGCAGCTTATGGTGGGAGCAAGAGACCCAGTACTTC. Translated: CASSLWWEQETQYF.

The rearrangement joins TRBV27 to TRBJ1-2, with TRBD1 matching over 8 bases. This CDR3 has 14 residues. Germline-derived CDR1 and CDR2 are MNHEY and SMNVEV (reference sequence). With 6 bases clipped from V and 6 bases from J, the junction kept 9 bases outside the gene matches. CDR3 amino acids: CASREDRGRNGYTF. CDR3 nucleotides: TGTGCCAGCAGGGAAGACAGGGGTCGGAATGGCTACACCTTC.

The chain has TRBV29-1 and TRBJ2-3; D is uncertain. V dropped 3 bases and J dropped 6 bases, with 10 bases sitting between them. The germline gives CDR1 SQVTM, CDR2 ANQGSEA. The CDR3 has 12 amino acids. CDR3 in amino acids: CSVDPEVDTQYF. Written as DNA, the CDR3 is TGCAGCGTTGACCCTGAGGTTGATACGCAGTATTTT.

The V and J genes are TRBV7-9 and TRBJ2-3; no clear D gene. Germline V gene data show CDR1 as SEHNR and CDR2 as FQNEAQ (reference sequence). Trimming took off 0 bases at V and 2 bases at J, with 9 bases between the two ends. The CDR3 sequence is 15 residues long. The CDR3 here is CASSLAAWVTDTQYF. DNA for the CDR3: TGTGCCAGCAGCTTAGCAGCCTGGGTCACAGATACGCAGTATTTT.

The CDR3 region has the DNA TGCAGCGTTGCCTCCGACAGACTTTCCTATGGCTACACCTTC. Protein product: CSVASDRLSYGYTF. The chain joins TRBV29-1 to TRBJ1-2; D may be TRBD1 (5 bases). This CDR3 has 14 residues. V lost 4 bases, J lost 4 bases, and 16 bases lay in between. Germline V gene lookup returns CDR1 SQVTM and CDR2 ANQGSEA.

CDR3 region: CSVDGVAYNEQFF. CDR3 DNA sequence: TGCAGCGTTGACGGGGTGGCCTACAATGAGCAGTTCTTC. The chain is built from TRBV29-1 and TRBJ2-1; possible D gene TRBD2, 5 bases. V was cut by 3 bases and J by 2 bases, with 8 bases left in between. Per the germline V gene, CDR1 is SQVTM and CDR2 is ANQGSEA. This CDR3 is built from 13 residues.

V usage is TRBV29-1 and J usage is TRBJ2-3, with D hard to call. The germline V and J ends were trimmed by 0 bases and 6 bases, with 16 bases remaining between them. Germline V gives CDR1 SQVTM, CDR2 ANQGSEA. The CDR3 covers 15 residues. The CDR3: CSVEDRVLFGDTQYF. The CDR3 DNA follows: TGCAGCGTTGAAGATCGCGTTTTATTTGGGGATACGCAGTATTTT.

This clone has only a few counts. The chain has TRBV7-6 and TRBJ2-6; D possibly corresponds to TRBD2 (5 bases). Trimming shortened V by 0 bases and J by 2 bases, and 17 bases separated the two germline ends. The CDR3 runs 19 residues. CDR1 is SGHVS, CDR2 FNYEAQ, per germline. CDR3 in DNA: TGTGCCAGCAGCTTAGCGTATGGTAGCGAAAGGACTGGGGCCAACGTCCTGACTTTC. It specifies CASSLAYGSERTGANVLTF.

The chain employs TRBV28 and TRBJ2-5, with TRBD1 matching 10 bases. The CDR3 spans 16 residues. The germline V gene encodes CDR1 MDHEN and CDR2 SYDVKM. Trimming at V came to 7 bases and at J to 7 bases, leaving 15 bases not matched to a gene. Here the CDR3 reads CASNLSPGQGSATQYF. The CDR3 bases are TGTGCCAGCAACCTATCACCGGGACAGGGGTCGGCGACCCAGTACTTC.

The V and J genes are TRBV5-1 and TRBJ2-7, with D perhaps matching TRBD2 (6 bases). From germline, CDR1 is SGHRS and CDR2 YFSETQ. The V and J ends lost 0 bases and 2 bases respectively, with 12 bases between them. The CDR3 contains 15 residues. CDR3 loop: CASSLEAGATYEQYF. The CDR3 DNA sequence: TGCGCCAGCAGCTTGGAAGCGGGTGCAACCTACGAGCAGTACTTC.

This clone came up a few times. This sequence joins TRBV7-9 and TRBJ1-3, with TRBD1 matching 7 bases. Germline-derived CDR1 and CDR2 are SEHNR and FQNEAQ (reference sequence). CDR3 size: 17 residues. V shed 3 bases and J 2 bases; nucleotides not matched to a gene: 10. CDR3 coding DNA: TGTGCCAGCAGCTTGGGGGACAGAATGCTTGCTGGAAACACCATATATTTT. Translating it yields CASSLGDRMLAGNTIYF.

This chain connects TRBV27 to TRBJ2-7; D call uncertain. V lost 10 bases, J lost 4 bases, and 14 bases lay in between. The CDR3 contains 12 residues. The germline CDR1 and CDR2 sequences are MNHEY and SMNVEV (reference sequence). The CDR3 nucleotides are TGTGCCATCGGGCCCTCCAGGTACGAGCAGTACTTC. Protein product: CAIGPSRYEQYF.

A few counts support this clone. The rearrangement joins TRBV27 to TRBJ2-2; no reliable D call. CDR1 and CDR2 (germline): MNHEY, SMNVEV (reference sequence). There are 14 residues in the CDR3. V was shortened by 10 bases and J by 0 bases, with 12 bases between the two germline ends. The CDR3 region has the DNA TGTGCCACCCGCGACACGGCGAACACCGGGGAGCTGTTTTTT. Translating it yields CATRDTANTGELFF.

The CDR3 region has the DNA TGCAGCGTTGATCGGGAGACTGAAGCTTTCTTT. It specifies CSVDRETEAFF. The rearrangement links TRBV29-1 to TRBJ1-1; D remains unclear. Germline CDR1 and CDR2: SQVTM and ANQGSEA. Trimming cost V 3 bases and J 5 bases, with 7 bases left between them. The CDR3 extends over 11 amino acids.

CDR3 DNA: TGTGCCAGTAGTATAGCCGGGGCCCACGAGCAGTACTTC. It encodes CASSIAGAHEQYF. The rearrangement joins TRBV19 to TRBJ2-7; TRBD1 or TRBD2 may be the D gene (5 bases each). CDR3 length: 13 residues. CDR1 LNHDA and CDR2 SQIVND come from the germline V gene (reference sequence). The germline V and J ends were trimmed by 1 base and 5 bases, with 9 bases remaining between them.

The rearrangement links TRBV27 to TRBJ1-5, with D possibly being TRBD1 (6 bases). The germline gives CDR1 MNHEY, CDR2 SMNVEV (reference sequence). This CDR3 spans 16 amino acids. Trimming removed 0 bases from V and 0 bases from J, with 9 bases in between. CDR3 sequence reads: CASSLSSGDSNQPQHF. The CDR3 DNA reads as TGTGCCAGCAGTTTATCGTCAGGGGATAGCAATCAGCCCCAGCATTTT.

DNA of the CDR3: TGCGCCAGCAGCTCGCCGGGGATGGGGAATGAGCAGTTCTTC. Its protein is CASSSPGMGNEQFF. V and J are TRBV5-1 and TRBJ2-1, with D perhaps TRBD2 (5 bases). Germline CDR1 is SGHRS and CDR2 is YFSETQ. Deletions cut 3 bases from V and 7 bases from J, with 14 bases between. CDR3 size: 14 residues.

This clone was recorded once. CDR3 in DNA: TGTGCCAGCAGCTTATGGGACGGAGAAGCTTTCTTT. Protein: CASSLWDGEAFF. The rearrangement links TRBV11-2 to TRBJ1-1; D possibly corresponds to TRBD1 (5 bases). The CDR3 loop spans 12 amino acids. Trimming took 2 bases from V and 8 from J, leaving 9 bases between them. From germline, CDR1 is SGHAT and CDR2 FQNNGV.

V and J are TRBV29-1 and TRBJ2-1; 7 bases agree with TRBD1. CDR3 length: 15 residues. The V gene end was trimmed by 1 base and the J gene end by 5 bases; junction bases not matched to a gene: 8. Germline loops: CDR1 SQVTM, CDR2 ANQGSEA. CDR3 protein: CSVEARDRIHNEQFF. CDR3 DNA sequence: TGCAGCGTTGAAGCCCGGGACAGAATTCACAATGAGCAGTTCTTC.

The chain combines TRBV27 with TRBJ2-4; the D gene is possibly TRBD1 (6 bases). V was clipped by 5 bases and J by 6 bases, with 14 bases between them. In germline, CDR1 is MNHEY, CDR2 SMNVEV (reference sequence). The CDR3 has 14 amino acids. This CDR3 reads CASSPLDSLNIQYF. The CDR3 DNA reads TGTGCCAGCAGTCCTTTGGACAGTCTAAACATTCAGTACTTC.

This clone has only one observation. The rearrangement links TRBV5-1 to TRBJ2-1; the match to TRBD2 covers 10 bases. Trimming removed 0 bases from V and 10 bases from J; junction bases left unmatched: 10. The germline V gene has CDR1 SGHRS and CDR2 YFSETQ. This CDR3 has 16 residues. The CDR3 loop reads CASSLARTSGTGEQFF. As DNA, the CDR3 is TGCGCCAGCAGCTTGGCCCGAACTAGCGGGACGGGGGAGCAGTTCTTC.

The chain combines TRBV27 with TRBJ2-2; D remains unclear. Germline V lookup: CDR1 MNHEY, CDR2 SMNVEV (reference sequence). Trimming cost V 7 bases and J 0 bases, with 6 bases left between them. This CDR3 has 13 residues. The CDR3 region has the DNA TGTGCCAGCAAGCTCCCGAACACCGGGGAGCTGTTTTTT. It yields the protein CASKLPNTGELFF.

This clone came up a few times. V and J are TRBV29-1 and TRBJ1-2; 7 nucleotides line up with TRBD1. This CDR3 has 14 residues. Losses at the gene ends were 3 bases for V and 2 bases for J; bases not matched to a gene: 6. The germline V gene encodes CDR1 SQVTM and CDR2 ANQGSEA. CDR3 amino acids: CSVEVLTGNYGYTF. Here the CDR3 DNA reads TGCAGCGTTGAGGTCCTGACAGGGAACTATGGCTACACCTTC.

The chain recombines TRBV7-2 with TRBJ2-1; D not resolved. The CDR3 contains 13 residues. CDR1 is SGHTA, CDR2 FQGNSA, per germline. Trimming pared 6 bases from V and 4 bases from J, leaving 10 bases between. CDR3 in DNA: TGTGCCAGCAGTCCCGGCAGTTACAATGAGCAGTTCTTC. The encoded protein is CASSPGSYNEQFF.

The rearrangement links TRBV9 to TRBJ2-5; 7 bases map to TRBD1. V shed 1 base and J 4 bases; nucleotides not matched to a gene: 4. CDR1 is SGDLS, CDR2 YYNGEE, per germline. The CDR3 runs 14 residues. This CDR3 is CASSVSGGSETQYF. The CDR3 DNA reads as TGTGCCAGCAGCGTATCAGGGGGTTCAGAGACCCAGTACTTC.

This clone was seen a few times. This chain uses TRBV6-1 with TRBJ2-1; 7 bases align to TRBD2. Trimming took 8 bases from V and 3 from J; bases not matched to a gene: 7. The germline V gene encodes CDR1 MNHNS and CDR2 SASEGT. The CDR3 spans 14 residues. The CDR3 nucleotides read TGTGCCAGCCGCCCTAGCGGAGTCTACAATGAGCAGTTCTTC. As protein: CASRPSGVYNEQFF.

DNA for the CDR3: TGTGCCAGCAGCCCGAATGGTTGGGGGAACTATGGCTACACCTTC. As protein: CASSPNGWGNYGYTF. V usage is TRBV9 and J usage is TRBJ1-2, with D perhaps TRBD1 (5 bases). Trimming pared 4 bases from V and 2 bases from J, leaving 15 bases between. CDR1 is SGDLS and CDR2 is YYNGEE in the germline V gene. The CDR3 covers 15 residues.